One sample yielded the 20 T cell receptor beta chains listed below, sequenced in a study of T cells after yellow fever vaccination. MiXCR, run by TCRdb on the 5' RACE reads, gives a single entry per CDR3 protein. The data contain some 670,000 distinct CDR3 sequences, about 12% of them singletons. The input for sequencing was PBMCs, taken on the day of the yellow fever booster vaccination. These receptor sequences come from a man between 25 and 39 years old who received the YFV17D yellow fever vaccine.

The sample holds a few counts of this clonotype. This chain connects TRBV20-1 to TRBJ2-1; 14 bases are shared with TRBD2. The CDR3 extends over 16 amino acids. J lost 4 bases, V lost 8 bases, and 10 bases had no gene match. CDR1 DFQATT and CDR2 SNEGSKA come from the germline V gene (reference sequence). The CDR3: CSLGGLAGEAYNEQFF. CDR3 DNA sequence: TGCAGTCTCGGGGGACTAGCGGGAGAGGCTTACAATGAGCAGTTCTTC.

With regard to this clonotype: One base away lies a much larger clone, so this may be a sequencing read error. V gene TRBV20-1 combines with J gene TRBJ2-5, with TRBD2 as a possible D gene (6 bases). Germline V gene sequence: CDR1 DFQATT, CDR2 SNEGSKA (reference sequence). Trimming removed 6 bases at V and 7 bases at J, with 12 bases between. The CDR3 runs 11 residues. The CDR3 DNA is TGCAGTGCCCAGCGGGTGGTGACCCAGTACTTC. This translates into CSAQRVVTQYF.

This clonotype was detected only a few times. This rearrangement joins TRBV12-3 or TRBV12-4 to TRBJ1-4; no clear D gene. The V end lost 6 bases, the J end lost 10 bases, and 15 bases lay between the germline ends. CDR3 length equals 13 residues. This CDR3 is CASSLREAGKLFF. CDR3 bases: TGTGCCAGCAGCCTCCGGGAAGCAGGAAAACTGTTTTTT.

The chain links TRBV30 to TRBJ1-4, with TRBD1 matching 7 bases. Germline-derived CDR1 and CDR2 are GTSNPN and SVGIG (reference sequence). V was clipped by 2 bases and J by 5 bases; unmatched bases: 5. The CDR3 is 14 amino acids. The CDR3 region is CAWSTGQKNEKLFF. The DNA for the CDR3 is TGTGCCTGGAGTACGGGACAGAAGAATGAAAAACTGTTTTTT. Drawing the rest from reference TRBV30 and TRBJ1-4, the complete variable domain is SQTIHQWPATLVQPVGSPLSLECTVEGTSNPNLYWYRQAAGRGLQLLFYSVGIGQISSEVPQNLSASRPQDRQFILSSKKLLLSDSGFYLCAWSTGQKNEKLFFGSGTQLSVL.

A few counts support this clonotype. This sequence joins TRBV6-2 or TRBV6-3 and TRBJ2-7, with a tentative D call TRBD2 (5 bases). The CDR3 is 16 amino acids. Germline V lookup: CDR1 MNHEY, CDR2 SVGEGT. The V and J ends lost 3 bases and 3 bases respectively, with 18 bases between them. As DNA, the CDR3 is TGTGCCAGCAGTTATAGTGAACTAGATCCACACTACGAGCAGTACTTC. Residues: CASSYSELDPHYEQYF.

The chain links TRBV24-1 to TRBJ2-4; TRBD2 might be the D (6 bases). V dropped 3 bases and J dropped 6 bases, with 20 bases sitting between them. This CDR3 spans 17 amino acids. Germline lookup yields CDR1 KGHDR and CDR2 SFDVKD. CDR3 sequence: CATSDTAGGSGRNIQYF. For the CDR3, the DNA is TGTGCCACCAGTGATACGGCAGGAGGCAGCGGGCGAAACATTCAGTACTTC.

This clonotype showed up just a few times. This sequence joins TRBV19 and TRBJ2-1, with a weak D call TRBD2 (6 bases). The germline V and J ends were trimmed by 3 bases and 0 bases, with 12 bases remaining between them. The CDR3 sequence is 16 residues long. Per germline, CDR1 LNHDA and CDR2 SQIVND (reference sequence). The CDR3 loop reads CASSIITGSSYNEQFF. In DNA form, the CDR3 reads TGTGCCAGTAGTATTATCACCGGGAGCTCCTACAATGAGCAGTTCTTC.

This chain connects TRBV13 to TRBJ2-1, with D possibly matching TRBD1 (5 bases). Germline CDR1 and CDR2: PRHDT and FYEKMQ (reference sequence). The CDR3 loop spans 16 amino acids. With 5 bases removed from V and 7 bases from J, the gap between germline ends came to 21 bases. CDR3 region: CASSRPQGILGNEQFF. Here the CDR3 DNA reads TGTGCCAGCAGCAGACCCCAGGGTATTTTGGGTAATGAGCAGTTCTTC.

This clonotype showed up just a few times. CDR3 DNA: TGTGCCAGCAGTTTAGCAGATACGAACACTGAAGCTTTCTTT. It codes for CASSLADTNTEAFF. This sequence joins TRBV12-3 or TRBV12-4 and TRBJ1-1; D is unresolved. The V gene lost 0 bases and the J gene lost 1 base, with 6 bases spanning the gap. CDR3 size: 14 residues.

This clonotype was recorded a few times. This rearrangement joins TRBV27 to TRBJ2-7; TRBD2 matches at 8 bases. The V segment lost 0 bases and the J segment 9 bases; nucleotides outside the gene matches: 10. Germline assignment: CDR1 MNHEY and CDR2 SMNVEV (reference sequence). CDR3 length: 15 amino acids. CDR3 coding DNA: TGTGCCAGCAGTTTATCTGCGGGAGGATCAGGGAGGCAGTACTTC. Its protein product is CASSLSAGGSGRQYF.

The chain links TRBV20-1 to TRBJ2-1, with TRBD1 identical over 7 bases. There are 14 residues in the CDR3. CDR1 and CDR2 from the germline V gene are DFQATT and SNEGSKA (reference sequence). V lost 5 bases, J lost 0 bases, and 4 bases stayed unmatched. CDR3 sequence reads: CSAGQESSYNEQFF. CDR3 bases: TGCAGTGCTGGACAGGAAAGCTCCTACAATGAGCAGTTCTTC.

The rearrangement joins TRBV7-3 to TRBJ1-1, with TRBD1 as a possible D gene (6 bases). CDR3 size: 16 residues. Germline V gives CDR1 SGHTA, CDR2 FQGTGA. V was pared by 5 bases and J by 1 base, with 17 bases between. CDR3 sequence (DNA): TGTGCCAGCAGCCTCCGGGCAGGGGAGCCGAACACTGAAGCTTTCTTT. It is translated as CASSLRAGEPNTEAFF.

In this sample, this clonotype turned up a few times. The chain recombines TRBV7-9 with TRBJ2-7, with D unresolved. Between the trimmed V and J ends, which lost 10 bases and 0 bases, there was a span of 13 bases. Looked up from germline, CDR1 is SEHNR and CDR2 is FQNEAQ (reference sequence). The CDR3 spans 13 residues. CDR3 loop: CATTSPSSYEQYF. The CDR3 DNA follows: TGTGCCACCACGTCCCCTAGCTCCTACGAGCAGTACTTC.

This clonotype was detected ten times or more. The V and J genes are TRBV25-1 and TRBJ2-5; D possibly corresponds to TRBD2 (5 bases). The length of the CDR3 is 15 residues. The V end was cut by 6 bases, the J end by 10 bases, with 24 bases between. In germline, CDR1 is MGHDK, CDR2 SYGVNS. For the CDR3, the DNA is TGTGCCAGCAGCTCGGCCGGAACCCCCGGGGTGGTCCAGTACTTC. As protein: CASSSAGTPGVVQYF.

The chain recombines TRBV3-1 with TRBJ1-6, with a weak D call TRBD1 (5 bases). The germline V gene has CDR1 LGHDT and CDR2 YNNKEL (reference sequence). Trimming took 2 bases from V and 12 from J, leaving 11 bases between them. The CDR3 is 13 residues long. The CDR3 region has the DNA TGTGCCAGCAGCCAAAGCGGGGGAGAACCCCTCCACTTT. As protein: CASSQSGGEPLHF.

This clonotype was seen a few times. The V and J genes are TRBV4-3 and TRBJ1-5; TRBD1 matches at 7 bases. The CDR3 totals 16 residues. V trimming: 4 bases; J trimming: 4 bases; junction bases outside the gene matches: 10. The germline CDR1 and CDR2 sequences are LGHNA and YSLEER. The CDR3 region is CASSLITGDRNQPQHF. The DNA of the CDR3 is TGCGCCAGCAGCCTTATTACAGGGGACCGTAATCAGCCCCAGCATTTT.

There are a few counts of this clonotype. The V and J genes are TRBV24-1 and TRBJ2-2; D gene uncertain. V was shortened by 7 bases and J by 9 bases, with 11 bases between the two germline ends. Germline V lookup: CDR1 KGHDR, CDR2 SFDVKD. This CDR3 region has 12 residues. This chain's CDR3 is CATSENSWELFF. The DNA for the CDR3 is TGTGCCACCAGCGAGAATTCATGGGAGCTGTTTTTT.

This clonotype has only a few counts. The chain uses TRBV7-2 and TRBJ1-6; a weak D match, TRBD1 (5 bases). V lost 1 base and J 8 bases, leaving 12 bases between the germline ends. The germline CDR1 and CDR2 sequences are SGHTA and FQGNSA. CDR3 length equals 15 residues. CDR3 bases: TGTGCCAGCAGCTTAGATCAGGGTGTAGATTCACCCCTCCACTTT. Protein product: CASSLDQGVDSPLHF.

This clonotype was detected only a few times. The chain couples TRBV10-3 to TRBJ2-1; TRBD2 matches 11 bases. Unmatched junction bases numbered 10, after V lost 11 bases and J lost 7 bases. CDR1 and CDR2 (germline): ENHRY, SYGVKD. CDR3 size: 14 residues. Written as DNA, the CDR3 is TGTGCCGCCACGACCGGGACTAGCGGTAATGAGCAGTTCTTC. This codes for CAATTGTSGNEQFF.

The chain carries TRBV20-1 and TRBJ2-2, with 12 bases matching TRBD1. The CDR3 sequence is 15 residues long. J was trimmed by 6 bases and V by 0 bases; bases with no gene match: 2. CDR1 DFQATT and CDR2 SNEGSKA come from the germline V gene (reference sequence). The CDR3 region has the DNA TGCAGTGCTAGAGAGGGACAGGGGGCGCCCGGGGAGCTGTTTTTT. Encoded protein: CSAREGQGAPGELFF.